The rows below give T cell receptor beta chains drawn from one sample of a study of cytomegalovirus exposure and HLA in healthy donors. Sequenced by immunoSEQ multiplex PCR; TCRdb stores in-frame clones only, minus some. The sample shows over 150,000 clones, 75% to 90% of them seen only once. Sequenced sample: PBMCs. Every receptor here comes from a girl aged 2 to 10 in good health and CMV-seropositive. Each CDR3 is given with its conserved first and last residue. The D gene is left open where the match is weak. Size tells how often a clone was seen (once, few, many) or the class of an expanded clone, and some rows leave it out.

TRBD2 TRBJ2-1 TRBV27 16 NA CASSSPGLAGGNEQFF TGTGCCAGCAGTTCCCCAGGACTAGCGGGAGGAAATGAGCAGTTCTTC
TRBD1 TRBJ2-2 TRBV5-1 15 NA CASSPVATGLGELFF TGCGCCAGCAGCCCCGTCGCGACAGGGCTAGGGGAGCTGTTTTTT
NA TRBJ1-1 TRBV30 14 NA CAWSVLGGDTEAFF TGTGCCTGGAGTGTACTAGGAGGGGATACTGAAGCTTTCTTT
NA TRBJ2-1 TRBV6-9 13 NA CASSYCGDNEQFF TGTGCCAGCAGTTATTGCGGAGACAATGAGCAGTTCTTC
NA TRBJ2-2 TRBV11-2 19 NA CASSVNIPRAASNTGELFF TGTGCCAGCAGCGTAAATATTCCGCGGGCAGCGTCTAACACCGGGGAGCTGTTTTTT
NA TRBJ2-1 TRBV14 15 NA CASSQDWAGLNEQFF TGTGCCAGCAGCCAAGACTGGGCAGGGCTGAATGAGCAGTTCTTC
NA TRBJ2-3 TRBV18 12 NA CASSLQSDTQYF TGTGCCAGCTCATTGCAGTCAGATACGCAGTATTTT
TRBD2 TRBJ2-7 TRBV4-1 16 NA CASSHPGTSGNYEQYF TGCGCCAGCAGCCATCCCGGGACTAGCGGAAACTACGAGCAGTACTTC
NA TRBJ2-3 TRBV4-1 14 NA CASSQEGSGYTQYF TGCGCCAGCAGCCAAGAGGGTTCGGGTTACACGCAGTATTTT
TRBD2 TRBJ2-5 TRBV5-1 13 NA CASSLAGGETQYF TGCGCCAGCAGCTTAGCGGGAGGGGAGACCCAGTACTTC
TRBD2 TRBJ2-1 TRBV5-1 17 NA CASSFYKAGGPLHEQFF TGCGCCAGCAGCTTCTATAAAGCGGGAGGGCCATTACATGAGCAGTTCTTC
NA TRBJ1-4 TRBV6-6 14 NA CASETRDPNEKLFF TGTGCCAGCGAGACTAGGGATCCGAATGAAAAACTGTTTTTT
NA TRBJ1-5 TRBV7-8 16 NA CASSLARTVSNQPQHF TGTGCCAGCAGCTTAGCCCGGACAGTTAGCAATCAGCCCCAGCATTTT
NA TRBJ2-6 TRBV27 16 NA CASANRGWSGANVLTF TGTGCCAGCGCTAATAGGGGATGGTCTGGGGCCAACGTCCTGACTTTC
NA TRBJ2-1 TRBV4-1 15 NA CASSQPPGLYNEQFF TGCGCCAGCAGCCAGCCGCCGGGACTTTACAATGAGCAGTTCTTC
TRBD1 TRBJ2-1 TRBV28 17 NA CASASNPGTGRGNEQFF TGTGCCAGCGCATCTAATCCTGGGACAGGGAGGGGCAATGAGCAGTTCTTC
TRBD2 TRBJ2-7 TRBV2 15 NA CASSVMASGSYEQYF TGTGCCAGCAGTGTTATGGCTAGCGGCTCCTACGAGCAGTACTTC
NA TRBJ1-5 TRBV30 17 NA CAWSRPPYRAGNQPQHF TGTGCCTGGAGCCGACCCCCGTACAGGGCTGGCAATCAGCCCCAGCATTTT
TRBD2 TRBJ2-3 TRBV6-4 16 NA CASSDTASGSIDTQYF TGTGCCAGCAGTGACACGGCTAGCGGGAGTATAGATACGCAGTATTTT
TRBD1 TRBJ2-7 TRBV4-1 21 NA CASSQAQTGTGAFTSSYEQYF TGCGCCAGCAGCCAAGCCCAGACAGGGACAGGGGCGTTCACCTCCTCCTACGAGCAGTACTTC
TRBD1 TRBJ1-4 TRBV30 15 NA CAWTPGQVVNEKLFF TGTGCCTGGACCCCAGGACAGGTAGTTAATGAAAAACTGTTTTTT
NA TRBJ1-4 TRBV5-1 15 once CASSSRGPTNEKLFF TGCGCCAGCAGCTCCAGGGGACCAACTAATGAAAAACTGTTTTTT
TRBD1 TRBJ2-6 TRBV5-1 18 NA CASSTRDRGFTGANVLTF TGCGCCAGCAGCACCCGGGACAGGGGGTTTACTGGGGCCAACGTCCTGACTTTC
TRBD1 TRBJ1-2 TRBV25-1 13 once CASNSGTGDGYTF TGTGCCAGCAACTCCGGGACAGGGGACGGCTACACCTTC
TRBD2 TRBJ2-2 TRBV10-1 14 NA CASSKRENTGELFF TGCGCCAGCAGTAAGCGGGAGAACACCGGGGAGCTGTTTTTT
TRBD2 TRBJ2-1 TRBV28 12 NA CASSLGRGEQFF TGTGCCAGCAGTTTGGGGAGGGGTGAGCAGTTCTTC
NA TRBJ1-2 TRBV5-6 13 NA CASSLVTGSGYTF TGTGCCAGCAGCTTGGTCACAGGCTCTGGCTACACCTTC
TRBD2 TRBJ2-5 TRBV7-7 19 few CAISGLAGGPSGYQETQYF TGTGCTATCTCGGGACTAGCGGGAGGGCCGAGCGGTTATCAAGAGACCCAGTACTTC
TRBD1 TRBJ2-3 TRBV18 15 NA CASSPRDSSTDTQYF TGTGCCAGCTCACCCCGGGACAGTTCCACAGATACGCAGTATTTT
TRBD1 TRBJ1-2 TRBV2 12 once CASSAGGYGYTF TGTGCCAGCAGCGCAGGGGGCTATGGCTACACCTTC
TRBD1 TRBJ1-1 TRBV7-9 14 NA CASKLRTGNTEAFF TGTGCCAGCAAATTAAGGACAGGTAACACTGAAGCTTTCTTT
NA TRBJ2-3 TRBV11-3 14 NA CASSPLSSTDTQYF TGTGCCAGCAGTCCCTTGTCTAGCACAGATACGCAGTATTTT
TRBD2 TRBJ2-7 TRBV30 14 NA CAWSRGLAPVEQYF TGTGCCTGGAGCCGGGGACTAGCTCCGGTGGAGCAGTACTTC
TRBD2 TRBJ2-7 TRBV28 15 NA CASSFIYRTSGRQYF TGTGCCAGCAGTTTCATCTATAGGACTAGCGGGAGGCAGTACTTC
TRBD2 TRBJ2-3 TRBV13 15 NA CASSPGLAGPDTQYF TGTGCCAGCAGCCCTGGACTAGCGGGACCAGATACGCAGTATTTT
NA TRBJ1-3 TRBV15 17 NA CATSRDQIRQGSITIYF TGTGCCACCAGCAGAGATCAAATACGGCAGGGGAGTATCACCATATATTTT
NA TRBJ2-2 TRBV6-1 13 NA CASSETNTGELFF TGTGCCAGCAGTGAAACTAACACCGGGGAGCTGTTTTTT
NA TRBJ2-1 TRBV30 15 NA CAWSGYTSSYNEQFF TGTGCCTGGAGCGGGTACACGAGCTCCTACAATGAGCAGTTCTTC
NA TRBJ2-4 TRBV15 14 NA CATSSRGASNIQYF TGTGCCACCAGCAGCAGGGGGGCAAGTAACATTCAGTACTTC
TRBD2 TRBJ2-5 TRBV27 13 NA CASRLAGAETQYF TGTGCCAGCAGGCTAGCGGGAGCAGAGACCCAGTACTTC
TRBD1 TRBJ2-2 TRBV6-5 16 NA CASSYSIQGSTGELFF TGTGCCAGCAGTTACTCGATACAGGGGTCCACCGGGGAGCTGTTTTTT
TRBD2 TRBJ2-3 TRBV6-4 14 NA CASSLAGGTDTQYF TGTGCCAGCTCGCTAGCGGGAGGCACAGATACGCAGTATTTT
TRBD1 TRBJ2-5 TRBV18 14 NA CASSRRGTEETQYF TGTGCCAGCTCACGGCGAGGGACAGAAGAGACCCAGTACTTC
TRBD2 TRBJ2-5 TRBV4-1 18 NA CASSQGLIRREGHETQYF TGCGCCAGCAGCCAAGGACTTATTCGACGGGAGGGCCACGAGACCCAGTACTTC
NA TRBJ2-2 TRBV7-2 14 NA CASSLIVFTGELFF TGTGCCAGCAGCTTAATAGTTTTCACCGGGGAGCTGTTTTTT
NA TRBJ2-5 TRBV7-8 11 NA CASTRLETQYF TGTGCCTCGACGAGGTTAGAGACCCAGTACTTC
TRBD1 TRBJ2-3 TRBV15 20 NA CATSRDLHGTGATSTDTQYF TGTGCCACCAGCAGAGATCTACACGGGACAGGGGCAACTAGCACAGATACGCAGTATTTT
TRBD1 TRBJ1-1 TRBV5-1 14 NA CASSPRTGNTEAFF TGCGCCAGCAGCCCTCGGACAGGGAACACTGAAGCTTTCTTT
TRBD1 TRBJ1-5 TRBV6-1 10 NA CASVGQTAHF TGTGCCAGCGTGGGACAGACTGCGCATTTT
TRBD2 TRBJ2-3 TRBV7-2 16 NA CASSYPGTSSTDTQYF TGTGCCAGCAGTTACCCCGGGACTAGCAGCACAGATACGCAGTATTTT